This TCR beta chain was profiled in a study of blood T cells in healthy people across ages (dated by TCRdb to about 2015). For the study in its entirety: Template switching captured roughly one uniquely barcoded TCR beta cDNA molecule per two T cells in model experiments. To track age-related changes in TCR beta repertoire diversity, the study relied on deep sequencing normalized with unique cDNA molecular identifiers. Four age groups were formed from the donors: young (average roughly 15 years), middle-aged (just under 40), aged (roughly 59) and long-lived (about 80). To avoid experimental bias, donors of different ages were randomly spread across the sequencing lanes. Using the same blood draw, the study looked at two additional independent replicas of 1 million unique cDNA reads for two donors, one aged 18 to 30 and the other aged 80 or older.

Donors were roughly 40 systemically healthy Caucasian individuals from Russia aged roughly 6 to 95 years. Each donor gave 9 to 10 milliliters of peripheral blood, collected into EDTA-treated Vacutainer tubes. PBMCs were isolated by Ficoll-Paque density-gradient centrifugation, with at least 6 million obtained per sample. Total RNA, at least 6 micrograms per sample, was extracted from PBMCs with Trizol reagent. For every donor, an aliquot of PBMCs went through flow cytometry to measure the percentages of naive CD45RAhigh/CD27high T cells. Libraries were made using 5' RACE. Sequencing instrument: Illumina HiSeq 2500. A second PCR of roughly 7 to 12 cycles was run with a J-beta primer mix and a sample-barcoded 5' primer. Each TCR beta cDNA molecule received a unique molecular identifier from a template-switch 5' adaptor carrying 12 random nucleotides. At least 2.5 million CDR3-containing paired-end reads were obtained from each sample. All of the RNA was converted into first-strand cDNA using the Mint cDNA synthesis kit, with a TRBC-specific oligonucleotide serving as the primer. After uracil-DNA glycosylase treatment, a first 18-cycle PCR used universal primers M1SS and BC2_uni_R on all cDNA. The authors' pipeline ran thus. Each sample was normalized by randomly selecting 1 million high-quality reads, each carrying a distinct molecular identifier. Instead of being binned into consensus sequences, reads that shared molecular identifiers were thrown out. MiTCR, with a Q25 quality threshold and the strictest error-elimination algorithm, was used for CDR3 identification, clonotype clustering and error correction. A nonparametric unseen species model using Euler transformation provided a lower-bound estimate of total TCR beta diversity. TCRdb reprocessed the public reads (quality trimming at Q25 with fastp, clone calling with MiXCR) and kept in-frame beta chains. Records with the same CDR3 protein are collapsed into one entry carrying the most frequent genes and DNA. Clone size and V and J calls follow TCRdb, not the original study. Within this sample are more than 650,000 distinct CDR3 sequences, with 20% to 25% of them counted one time only. The ten largest clones represent less than 25% of the sample.

For CDR1 and CDR2, the germline V gene lists KGHSH and LQKENI. There are 12 amino acids in the CDR3, from cysteine to phenylalanine inclusive. This entry keeps only the CDR3 DNA: 36 bases, framed from base 1. This clonotype has more than one count but fewer than ten. The target of this receptor is not known. The junction does not match germline at one end; this may be a read error. The paper as a whole reports these results and caveats: Compared with the aged group, the long-lived group had more naive CD4+ T cells, fewer expanded clones and increased TCR diversity, suggesting age selection. The CMV infection status of donors was not known, potentially confounding age-related changes in expanded clonotypes. Estimates of total diversity based on one million sequenced T cells were regarded as lower bounds and as underestimates. As age increased, observed TCR beta diversity per million T cells dropped in a roughly linear way, and a significant reduction was already evident by age 40. Conclusive comparison of naive and antigen-experienced compartments was prevented by the profiling of bulk unsorted PBMCs. A strong correlation was found between observed TCR beta diversity and the percentage of naive T cells measured by flow cytometry.

This clonotype originated in a man in his sixties or seventies in good health. The chain joins TRBV18 to TRBJ2-3, with no confidently assigned D gene. Sequenced material: blood. The CDR3 protein sequence reads: CASSPNVPNHDF. The base sequence is TGTGCCAGCTCACCGAATGTGCCTAATCATGATTTT.